This T cell receptor (beta chain) was documented in a study of regulatory T cells in long-lasting Graves disease. Trimming pared 6 bases from V and 0 bases from J, leaving 19 bases between. CDR1 is MDHEN, CDR2 SYDVKM, per germline. CDR3 length equals 17 residues. There are many counts of this clonotype. Time point here: newly diagnosed GD, antithyroid drugs for less than 3 months. RNA isolated from PBMCs was used to make the TCR library. Libraries of TCR beta came from iRepertoire HTBI primers plus Arm-PCR of CDR3 regions. Using its own MiXCR run on the multiplex PCR reads, TCRdb lists one record per CDR3 protein. The repertoire holds fewer than 500,000 distinct CDR3 sequences, with 15% to 20% as singletons. The sample was also reused in another study, on T cells in Graves' hyperthyroidism and ophthalmopathy.

The TCR comes from a man in his forties or fifties with Graves disease. This material consisted of peripheral blood mononuclear cells (PBMCs), taken at new diagnosis, from a patient treated with antithyroid drugs. The rearrangement joins TRBV28 to TRBJ2-3; tentatively, D is TRBD1 (6 bases). DNA of the CDR3: TGTGCCAGCAGCCCCGGGACACACCTTACTAGCACAGATACGCAGTATTTT. This sequence encodes CASSPGTHLTSTDTQYF.